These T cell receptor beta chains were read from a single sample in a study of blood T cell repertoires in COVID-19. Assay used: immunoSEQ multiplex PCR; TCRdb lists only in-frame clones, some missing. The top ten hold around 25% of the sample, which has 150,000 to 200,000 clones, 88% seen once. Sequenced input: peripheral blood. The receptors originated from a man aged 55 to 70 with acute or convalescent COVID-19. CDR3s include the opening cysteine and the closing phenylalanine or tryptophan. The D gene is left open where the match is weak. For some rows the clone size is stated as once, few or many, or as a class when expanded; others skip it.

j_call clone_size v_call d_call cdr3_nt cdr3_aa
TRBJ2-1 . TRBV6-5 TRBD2 TGTGCCAGCAGTTTAGCCGGGACTAGCGGGGCTGAGCAGTTCTTC CASSLAGTSGAEQFF
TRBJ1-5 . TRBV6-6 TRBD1 TGTGCCAGCAGTCGCCGACAGGGTTTAAACAATCAGCCCCAGCATTTT CASSRRQGLNNQPQHF
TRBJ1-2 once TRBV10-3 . TGTGCCACCCTAAGATACGGGGAAGGCGGCTACACCTTC CATLRYGEGGYTF
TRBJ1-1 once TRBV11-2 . TGTGCCAGCACGAAGAGGGACACCAGAATGAACACTGAAGCTTTCTTT CASTKRDTRMNTEAFF
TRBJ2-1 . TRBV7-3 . TGTGCCAGCAGCCGTGGGTTAGGGGGTAGCGATGAGCAGTTCTTC CASSRGLGGSDEQFF
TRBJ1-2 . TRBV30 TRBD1 TGTGCCGGATCGGCGGGACAGTCGAGTGGCTACACCTTC CAGSAGQSSGYTF
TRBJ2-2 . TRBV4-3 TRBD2 TGCGCCAGCAGCCAATTTCTAGCGGGAGGCCCCCTGTACGGGGAGCTGTTTTTT CASSQFLAGGPLYGELFF
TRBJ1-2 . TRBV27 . TGTGCCAGCAGTTTCCATGCGTCCGGTGGCTACACCTTC CASSFHASGGYTF
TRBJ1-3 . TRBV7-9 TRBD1 TGTGCCAGCAGCTTGGGACAGGCCAACTTGGGAAACACCATATATTTT CASSLGQANLGNTIYF
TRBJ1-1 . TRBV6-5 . TGTGCCAGCACCGCCTCGTTCGGGTCTTCTGAAGCTTTCTTT CASTASFGSSEAFF
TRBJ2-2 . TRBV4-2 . TGTGCCAGCAGCCCGGGACATGACACCGGGGAGCTGTTTTTT CASSPGHDTGELFF
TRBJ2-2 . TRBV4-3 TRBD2 TGCGCCAGCAGCCCAGTACGGCTAGCGGGAGGAACCGGGGAGCTGTTTTTT CASSPVRLAGGTGELFF
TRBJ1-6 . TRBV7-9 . TGTGCCAGCAGCTTCGAGACAGATTATTCACCCCTCCACTTT CASSFETDYSPLHF
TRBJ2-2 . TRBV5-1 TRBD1 TGCGCCAGCAGCCCTACGACAGGGGACACCGGGGAGCTGTTTTTT CASSPTTGDTGELFF
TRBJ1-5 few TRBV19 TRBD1 TGTGCCAGTAGTACCGACAGGGTTCAGCCCCAGCATTTT CASSTDRVQPQHF
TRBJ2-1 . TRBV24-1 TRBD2 TGTGCCACCAGTGATTTCAGAACTTACGCGGGAGTTCCCAATGAGCAGTTCTTC CATSDFRTYAGVPNEQFF
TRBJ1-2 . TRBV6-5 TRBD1 TGTGCCAGCAGTTCAACCGGGACAGGCGTCTATGGCTACACCTTC CASSSTGTGVYGYTF
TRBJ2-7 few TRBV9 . TGTGCCAGCAGCGTAGCGAGAGACGCGGTGTACGAGCAGTACTTC CASSVARDAVYEQYF
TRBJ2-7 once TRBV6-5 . TGTGCCAGCAGTTACTCAAGAGGGTACGAGCAGTACTTC CASSYSRGYEQYF
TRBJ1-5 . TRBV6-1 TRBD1 TGTGCCAGCAGTGAGCGGACAGGGCGTCAGCCCCAGCATTTT CASSERTGRQPQHF
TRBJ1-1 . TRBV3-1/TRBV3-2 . TGTGCCAGCAGCCGAGAGGGGAGAGACCCTGAAGCTTTCTTT CASSREGRDPEAFF
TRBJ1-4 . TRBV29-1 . TGCAGCGTTGGACAGAACAATGAAAAACTGTTTTTT CSVGQNNEKLFF
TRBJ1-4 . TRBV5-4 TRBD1 TGTGCCAGCAGCTCGGACAGGGGATATGAAAAACTGTTTTTT CASSSDRGYEKLFF
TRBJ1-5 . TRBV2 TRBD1 TGTGCCAGCAGGACAGGGGGCCAAATGGACAATCAGCCCCAGCATTTT CASRTGGQMDNQPQHF
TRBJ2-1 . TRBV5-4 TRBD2 TGTGCCAGCATCCTGCGACGGGCGGGGGGGGCCGATGAGCAGTTCTTC CASILRRAGGADEQFF
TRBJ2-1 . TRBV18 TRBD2 TGTGCCAGCTCACTTGGACTAGCGGGAGGCAATGAGCAGTTCTTC CASSLGLAGGNEQFF
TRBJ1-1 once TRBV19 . TGTGCCAGTAGTATTTACCCCGGGCGGGATGAAGCTTTCTTT CASSIYPGRDEAFF
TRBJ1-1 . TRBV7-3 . TGTGCCAGCAGCTTAAATCAGATTGGGAACACTGAAGCTTTCTTT CASSLNQIGNTEAFF
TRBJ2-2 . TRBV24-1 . TGTGCCACCAGTAGCCGGTCTTCGACCGGGGAGCTGTTTTTT CATSSRSSTGELFF
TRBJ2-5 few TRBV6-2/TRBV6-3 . TGTGCCAGCAGTTACTCCTTCAAGGAGAGCTATCTACTGAAAGAGACCCAGTACTTC CASSYSFKESYLLKETQYF
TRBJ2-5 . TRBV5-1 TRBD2 TGCGCCAGCAGCTTGGACGGAGGGGAGGGGACCCAGTACTTC CASSLDGGEGTQYF
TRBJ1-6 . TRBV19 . TGTGCCATAGGGCTTGGCGGGAATTCACCCCTCCACTTT CAIGLGGNSPLHF
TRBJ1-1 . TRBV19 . TGTGCCAGTAGAGTCGGGGGGGCAGGAGCGAACACTGAAGCTTTCTTT CASRVGGAGANTEAFF
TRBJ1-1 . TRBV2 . TGTGCCAGCAGTGAAGCGCGGGGGAGGGCTGAAGCTTTCTTT CASSEARGRAEAFF
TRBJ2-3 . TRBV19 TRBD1 TGTGCCACCGGACAGGGACTGTCAGATACGCAGTATTTT CATGQGLSDTQYF
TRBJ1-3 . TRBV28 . TGTGCCAGCAGTTTAAGCGGTGGAAACACCATATATTTT CASSLSGGNTIYF
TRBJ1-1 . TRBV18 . TGTGCCAGCTCTATGGAGGCGGGACACACTGAAGCTTTCTTT CASSMEAGHTEAFF
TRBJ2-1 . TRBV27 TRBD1 TGTGCCAGCAGTACAGGGGGCGCGAACTACAATGAGCAGTTCTTC CASSTGGANYNEQFF
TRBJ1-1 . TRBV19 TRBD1 TGTGCCAGTAGTGTTACAGGGGGGCGGGCGAACACTGAAGCTTTCTTT CASSVTGGRANTEAFF
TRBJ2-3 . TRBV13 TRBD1 TGTGCCAGCAGCTCCCCGCCGGGACAGCCCACAGATACGCAGTATTTT CASSSPPGQPTDTQYF
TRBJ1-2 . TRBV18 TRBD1 TGTGCCAGCTCACCAAATCTGGGACAGGGGGCCGGTGGCTACACCTTC CASSPNLGQGAGGYTF
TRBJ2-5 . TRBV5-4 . TGTGCCAGCAGCCTGGTCGGGGAGACCCAGTACTTC CASSLVGETQYF